A selection of T cell receptor beta chains follows, all from one sample in a study of shared clonotypes between healthy human individuals. Profiled with immunoSEQ multiplex PCR; TCRdb holds only in-frame clones, not every one. The sample records roughly 2 million clones, more than 90% being singletons. The sequenced sample was naive CD4+ T cells sorted from blood. Receptor source: a man younger than 35 in good health. Each CDR3 is given with its conserved first and last residue. D genes are given only for firm matches.

D	V	J	CDR3
NA	TRBV28	TRBJ1-4	CASSSGTTNEKLFF
NA	TRBV2	TRBJ2-2	CASSGLGGGELFF
NA	TRBV5-8	TRBJ2-2	CASSFAPLSGLTGELFF
NA	TRBV2	TRBJ1-5	CASRENQPQHF
TRBD1	TRBV28	TRBJ1-5	CASSPSGTDNQPQHF
NA	TRBV4-3	TRBJ1-6	CASSQEAGGVVNSPLHF
TRBD1	TRBV7-9	TRBJ1-1	CASSLTTGGAAFF
TRBD1	TRBV7-9	TRBJ1-6	CASDRAGGLNSPLHF
NA	TRBV21-1	TRBJ2-7	CASSSGTGVYEQYF
NA	TRBV11-2	TRBJ1-5	CASSLDKLGLQHF
NA	TRBV18	TRBJ1-4	CASSPPEGNEKLFF
NA	TRBV4-3	TRBJ2-3	CASSQDKAKSTDTQYF
TRBD1	TRBV7-2	TRBJ1-1	CASSHPRDRGPNTEAFF
TRBD2	TRBV11-2	TRBJ2-2	CASSSGLAVGELFF
TRBD1	TRBV29-1	TRBJ2-7	CSVTDRAYEQYF
NA	TRBV7-9	TRBJ2-5	CASSLIEGGTQYF
TRBD1	TRBV6-5	TRBJ2-1	CASSYSGQGDEQFF
NA	TRBV19	TRBJ2-1	CASSQEAWLYNEQFF
NA	TRBV7-9	TRBJ1-4	CASSLSRDLEKLFF
NA	TRBV5-1	TRBJ2-5	CASSLKGLGEIETQYF
NA	TRBV6-1	TRBJ2-1	CAARETKRYNEQFF
NA	TRBV9	TRBJ2-2	CASSVALNTGELFF
TRBD1	TRBV5-1	TRBJ2-5	CASSTGTGGQETQYF
NA	TRBV19	TRBJ2-5	CASSVAAIQETQYF
NA	TRBV5-1	TRBJ2-5	CASSLAGQYQETQYF
NA	TRBV18	TRBJ1-2	CASSPIVGGYTF
NA	TRBV7-9	TRBJ2-1	CASSLDSSYNEQFF
NA	TRBV7-9	TRBJ1-4	CASSLGTDNEKLFF
TRBD2	TRBV27	TRBJ2-7	CASNRAGGYEQYF
TRBD2	TRBV18	TRBJ2-2	CASSPMTSGAAGELFF
NA	TRBV7-2	TRBJ2-3	CASSSGITAGTQYF
TRBD1	TRBV5-1	TRBJ1-1	CASSSGQGNTEAFF
NA	TRBV19	TRBJ2-7	CASSSTSSSYEQYF
NA	TRBV19	TRBJ2-1	CASSGGDLSSYNEQFF
NA	TRBV4-1	TRBJ2-5	CASSQDQGVQETQYF
NA	TRBV27	TRBJ2-7	CASSQGFLSSYEQYF
NA	TRBV5-1	TRBJ2-5	CASSLEQGKTQYF
NA	TRBV10-2	TRBJ2-5	CASSDSRETQYF
NA	TRBV21-1	TRBJ2-7	CASSRGTASAYEQYF
NA	TRBV27	TRBJ2-7	CASAVAQPSHEQYF
TRBD1	TRBV5-4	TRBJ1-2	CASSQGAQYGYTF
TRBD2	TRBV5-4	TRBJ2-3	CASSREGSTDTQYF
NA	TRBV7-9	TRBJ2-6	CAILYRASGANVLTF
NA	TRBV19	TRBJ2-1	CASSSLGEAPPEEQFF
TRBD2	TRBV9	TRBJ2-7	CASSVGLAGDYEQYF
TRBD1	TRBV27	TRBJ2-6	CASSRLDRYSGANVLTF
NA	TRBV6-5	TRBJ2-2	CASSYSTVTGELFF
NA	TRBV9	TRBJ1-2	CASSRGDSGSNGYTF
TRBD1	TRBV18	TRBJ2-5	CASSRSQGPQETQYF
NA	TRBV6-5	TRBJ2-7	CASSYSRGGGYEQYF
TRBD1	TRBV7-3	TRBJ2-3	CASSLTGGAPDTQYF
NA	TRBV6-1	TRBJ1-2	CASSEVPGPGYTF
NA	TRBV14	TRBJ2-3	CASSQLADTQYF
NA	TRBV30	TRBJ1-4	CAWSARDAEKLFF
NA	TRBV12-5	TRBJ2-1	CASGLVLGSSYNEQFF